One T cell receptor (beta chain) is described in this entry. The sample originates from a study of CD8 T cells in Susac syndrome. Reverse transcription used roughly 0.45 to 1 ug RNA and random hexamers. One entry per CDR3 protein results from TCRdb running MiXCR on the immunoSEQ multiplex PCR reads. In the table there are roughly 200,000 distinct CDR3 sequences, approximately 94% of which are singletons. CDR3 length: 14 amino acids. Germline V lookup: CDR1 KGHSH, CDR2 LQKENI. The V and J ends lost 6 bases and 0 bases respectively, with 9 bases between them. This chain links TRBV18 with TRBJ2-1; D is undetermined. The sequenced material came from CD4+ T cells from PBMCs. This TCR came from a human donor with multiple sclerosis. Written as DNA, the CDR3 is TGTGCCAGCTCGCCCGGATTCTCCTACAATGAGCAGTTCTTC. Its protein is CASSPGFSYNEQFF.